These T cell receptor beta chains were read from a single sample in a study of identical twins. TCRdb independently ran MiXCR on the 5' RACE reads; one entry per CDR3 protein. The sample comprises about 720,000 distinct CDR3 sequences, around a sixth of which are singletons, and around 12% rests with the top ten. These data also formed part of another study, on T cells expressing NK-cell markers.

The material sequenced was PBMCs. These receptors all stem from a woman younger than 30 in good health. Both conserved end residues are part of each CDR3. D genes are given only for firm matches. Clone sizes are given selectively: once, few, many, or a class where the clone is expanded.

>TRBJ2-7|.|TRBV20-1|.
CSARRGGLGGEQYF
TGCAGTGCTAGGCGAGGGGGACTCGGAGGCGAGCAGTACTTC
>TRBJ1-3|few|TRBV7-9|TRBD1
CASSLNRGEPYF
TGTGCCAGCAGCTTAAACAGGGGGGAGCCATATTTT
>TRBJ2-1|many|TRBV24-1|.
CATQGSLGEQFF
TGTGCCACCCAGGGAAGCCTAGGTGAGCAGTTCTTC
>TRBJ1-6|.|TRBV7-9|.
CASSRSGGNGNSPLHF
TGTGCCAGCAGCCGAAGTGGGGGAAATGGTAATTCACCCCTCCACTTT
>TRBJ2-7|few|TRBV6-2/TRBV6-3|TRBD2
CASSPTSGTYEQYF
TGTGCCAGCAGCCCAACTAGCGGGACCTACGAGCAGTACTTC
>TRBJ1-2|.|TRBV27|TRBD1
CASSSTPGQGNYGYTF
TGTGCCAGCAGTTCCACCCCGGGACAGGGGAACTATGGCTACACCTTC
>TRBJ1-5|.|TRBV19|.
CASTGRDNQPQHF
TGTGCCAGTACGGGACGGGACAATCAGCCCCAGCATTTT
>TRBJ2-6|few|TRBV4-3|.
CASSQEGSSNVLTF
TGCGCCAGCAGCCAAGAAGGGTCCTCCAACGTCCTGACTTTC
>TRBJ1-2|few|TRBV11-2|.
CASSLSLFSGYTF
TGTGCCAGCAGCTTGAGTTTGTTCTCTGGCTACACCTTC
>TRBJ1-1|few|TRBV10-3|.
CAITRDRTNTEAFF
TGTGCCATCACTCGCGACAGGACCAACACTGAAGCTTTCTTT
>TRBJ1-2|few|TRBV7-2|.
CASSWTRGPNYGYTF
TGTGCCAGCAGCTGGACCAGGGGTCCTAACTATGGCTACACCTTC
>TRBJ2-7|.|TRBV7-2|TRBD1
CASSLLTGMRYEQYF
TGTGCCAGCAGCTTACTGACAGGGATGAGGTACGAGCAGTACTTC
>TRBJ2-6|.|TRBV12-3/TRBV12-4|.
CASGTTSGANVLTF
TGTGCCAGCGGGACAACCTCTGGGGCCAACGTCCTGACTTTC
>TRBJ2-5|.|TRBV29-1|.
CSAEGQFETQYF
TGCAGCGCCGAAGGACAGTTTGAGACCCAGTACTTC
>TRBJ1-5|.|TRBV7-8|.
CASSLQRVSGNQPQHF
TGTGCCAGCAGCTTACAGCGGGTCTCGGGCAATCAGCCCCAGCATTTT
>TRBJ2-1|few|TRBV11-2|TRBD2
CASSLRLAGGQNEQFF
TGTGCCAGCAGCTTGAGACTAGCGGGAGGTCAAAATGAGCAGTTCTTC
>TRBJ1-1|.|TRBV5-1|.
CASSSPGADEAFF
TGCGCCAGCAGCTCCCCGGGGGCAGATGAAGCTTTCTTT
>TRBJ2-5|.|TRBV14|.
CASSQAGFQETQYF
TGTGCCAGCAGCCAAGCAGGGTTCCAAGAGACCCAGTACTTC
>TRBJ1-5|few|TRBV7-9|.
CASSLGLGGQPQHF
TGTGCCAGCAGTTTAGGGCTGGGCGGTCAGCCCCAGCATTTT
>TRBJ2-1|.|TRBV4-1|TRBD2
CASSQDRASGGGEQFF
TGCGCCAGCAGCCAAGATCGCGCTAGCGGGGGGGGTGAGCAGTTCTTC
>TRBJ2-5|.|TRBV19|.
CASNPGGTQETQYF
TGTGCCAGTAACCCTGGGGGGACCCAAGAGACCCAGTACTTC
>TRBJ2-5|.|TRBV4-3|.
CASSQEWGQETQYF
TGCGCCAGCAGCCAAGAGTGGGGGCAAGAGACCCAGTACTTC
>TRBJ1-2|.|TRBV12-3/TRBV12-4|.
CASSPTWGERNYGYTF
TGTGCCAGCAGTCCAACGTGGGGGGAAAGGAACTATGGCTACACCTTC
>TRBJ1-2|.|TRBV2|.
CASLQGSYGYTF
TGTGCCAGTTTACAGGGAAGTTATGGCTACACCTTC
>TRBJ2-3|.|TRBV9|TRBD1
CASSLSRGRRESEDTQYF
TGTGCCAGCAGCCTTAGCAGGGGGCGGAGGGAGTCAGAAGATACGCAGTATTTT
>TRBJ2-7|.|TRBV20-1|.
CSASPPTYEQYF
TGCAGTGCTAGCCCGCCGACCTACGAGCAGTACTTC
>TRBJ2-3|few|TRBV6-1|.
CASSRGYTDTQYF
TGTGCCAGCAGCCGTGGGTACACAGATACGCAGTATTTT
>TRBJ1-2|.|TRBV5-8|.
CASSRRNYGYTF
TGTGCCAGCAGCCGGAGGAACTATGGCTACACCTTC
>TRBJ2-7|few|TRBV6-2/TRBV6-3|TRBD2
CASSQRLETSSYEQYF
TGTGCCAGCAGTCAAAGGCTTGAGACTAGCAGCTACGAGCAGTACTTC
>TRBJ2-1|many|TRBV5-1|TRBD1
CASSSGTGVSSGEQFF
TGCGCCAGCAGCTCAGGGACAGGCGTCTCTTCGGGTGAGCAGTTCTTC
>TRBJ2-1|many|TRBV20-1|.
CSASRGRGPGDEQFF
TGCAGTGCTAGTCGTGGGCGGGGGCCCGGCGATGAGCAGTTCTTC
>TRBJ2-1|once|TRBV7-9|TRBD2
CASSISGGTNEQFF
TGTGCCAGCAGCATTAGCGGGGGGACAAATGAGCAGTTCTTC
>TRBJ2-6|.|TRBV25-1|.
CASSLLGANVLTF
TGTGCCAGCAGCCTTTTGGGGGCCAACGTCCTGACTTTC
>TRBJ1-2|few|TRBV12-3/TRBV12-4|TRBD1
CASSLRGQRWDYGYTF
TGTGCCAGCAGCTTGAGGGGACAGAGGTGGGACTATGGCTACACCTTC
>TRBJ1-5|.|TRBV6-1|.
CASGDRYQPQHF
TGTGCCAGCGGTGACAGATATCAGCCCCAGCATTTT
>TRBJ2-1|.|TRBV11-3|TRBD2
CASSPFRSGEAYNEQFF
TGTGCCAGCAGCCCATTTCGCAGCGGGGAAGCCTACAATGAGCAGTTCTTC
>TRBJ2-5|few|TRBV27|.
CASGDLGGRETQYF
TGTGCCAGCGGGGACCTGGGGGGTCGGGAGACCCAGTACTTC
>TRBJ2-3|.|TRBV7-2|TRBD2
CASSFSGTSGSDTQYF
TGTGCCAGCAGCTTTTCCGGGACTAGCGGGTCAGATACGCAGTATTTT
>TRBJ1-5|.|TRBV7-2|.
CASSLTGTTGIQPQHF
TGTGCCAGCAGCTTGACCGGGACAACTGGGATCCAGCCCCAGCATTTT
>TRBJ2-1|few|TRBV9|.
CASSVKGRSFDEQFF
TGTGCCAGCAGCGTTAAAGGGCGATCTTTCGATGAGCAGTTCTTC
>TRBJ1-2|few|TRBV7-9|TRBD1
CASSLTTGTGFGYTF
TGTGCCAGCAGCCTAACCACGGGGACAGGTTTTGGCTACACCTTC
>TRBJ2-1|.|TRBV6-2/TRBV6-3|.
CASSYLRLARNEQFF
TGTGCCAGCAGTTACCTCCGGCTAGCTCGCAATGAGCAGTTCTTC
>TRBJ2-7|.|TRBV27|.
CASSLVDGSYEQYF
TGTGCCAGCAGTTTAGTGGACGGATCCTACGAGCAGTACTTC
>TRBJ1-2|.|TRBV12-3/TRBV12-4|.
CASSQTGVLGYTF
TGTGCCAGCAGCCAGACGGGGGTTCTCGGCTACACCTTC
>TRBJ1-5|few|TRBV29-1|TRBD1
CSGGDRGQPQHF
TGCAGCGGGGGGGACAGGGGTCAGCCCCAGCATTTT